This T cell receptor beta chain derives from a study of cytomegalovirus exposure and HLA in healthy donors. For the study at large: Of the donors genotyped, several hundred in all, about 82% fell in the Caucasian-associated ancestry cluster.

Trimming removed 5 bases at V and 7 bases at J, with 14 bases between. There are 13 residues in the CDR3. Germline assignment: CDR1 SGHTA and CDR2 FQGNSA. With regard to this clone: Its antigen is undetermined.

Broader study findings: In a later analysis, a missense DCLRE1C variant was linked to TCR beta V- and J-gene trimming. A list of about 160 TCR beta chains associated with cytomegalovirus was given.

The PCR ran on 60 Vbeta and 13 Jbeta primers. Clones were read by immunoSEQ multiplex PCR, and TCRdb kept only the in-frame ones, dropping some. The sample includes 100,000 to 150,000 clones, about two thirds of them seen just once. The clonotype originates from a man aged 25-45 years in good health and CMV-seronegative. The material sequenced was PBMCs. V usage is TRBV7-2 and J usage is TRBJ2-5; D might be TRBD2 (7 bases). DNA of the CDR3: TGTGCCAGCAGCCCAGGGGTAGCGGGGACCCAGTACTTC. This encodes CASSPGVAGTQYF.